This note documents a single T cell receptor (beta chain) sequence. What this receptor recognizes is not known. This entry is derived from a study of CXCR3-negative and CXCR3-positive naive CD8 T cells (dated by TCRdb to the late 2010s). Some background on the complete study: In total, about 150 million TRB reads were obtained, corresponding to roughly 1.5 +/- 0.3 million reads per library. Data from 11 donors, pooled across two independent experiments, went into the diversity and physicochemical repertoire analyses. TRBV-TRBJ cluster analysis included naive subsets from about 5 donors and memory cells from 3 donors. What the work shows at the level of the full study, not this receptor alone: Freshly isolated PBMCs were used for most assays because CXCR3 expression went down partially after cryopreservation. TRBV-TRBJ usage was similar between naive CXCR3-negative and CXCR3-positive cells from the same donor, while memory cells showed distinct patterns. TRB CDR3s from CXCR3-positive naive cells showed higher hydrophobicity (lower Kidera factor 4), lower energy, and higher strength and volume indices than CXCR3-negative naive cells. Both naive subsets had comparably high repertoire diversity, while memory CD8+ T cells had much lower repertoire diversity. Because surface CD5, which has been linked to self-reactivity in mice, was comparable between naive subsets, TCR interaction strength was also inferred from TRB CDR3 physicochemical properties.

CDR1 and CDR2 (DFQATT, SNEGSKA) derive from the germline V gene (reference sequence). The CDR3 runs 15 residues from the cysteine to the phenylalanine. No DNA is recorded. Sequencing was carried out with a NextSeq 550. The Human TCR Profiling Kit (MiLaboratory) was used to make UMI-labeled 5' RACE TRB cDNA libraries. cDNA synthesis used the entire amount of extracted RNA, and PCR amplification then used the entire amount of cDNA produced. Libraries were prepared in parallel using an identical number of PCR cycles. The study's own analysis went as follows. MIGEC and MiXCR extracted about 49,000 +/- 11,000 unique UMI-labeled TRB cDNA molecules per library, requiring at least two reads per UMI. On average, about 40,000 +/- 10,000 functional in-frame TRB CDR3 nucleotide clonotypes lacking stop codons were found per library. After downsampling to 5000 UMI-labeled TRB molecules per sample, diversity metrics such as normalized Shannon-Wiener and Chao1 were calculated in VDJtools. VDJtools computed clonotype-size-weighted physicochemical properties of the central five CDR3 residues: interaction energy, strength, volume and Kidera factor 4. TCRdb reprocessed the reads; each CDR3 protein sequence makes one entry, and DNA is unavailable. The authors' filters were not applied to this entry. The record for this sample contains some 85,000 distinct CDR3 sequences. Around 0.53% of the sample belongs to the ten largest clones.

Each CD8+ T cell subset was flow-sorted in triplicate, with fewer than 350,000 cells per subset placed directly into RLT lysis buffer. To keep memory contaminants out, a stringent definition of naive CD8+ T cells was applied: CD45RO-CCR7+CD27+CD95-. Peripheral blood mononuclear cells were isolated from buffy coats using standard density gradient centrifugation. A FACSAria III was used to flow-sort naive CXCR3-negative and CXCR3-positive CD8+ T cells. Total RNA was extracted from sorted cells using an RNeasy Mini Kit. Specimen: naive CXCR3+ CD8+ T cells from blood. In light of the paper, this sample's cell subset or site label describes: CD45RO-CCR7+CD27+CD95- naive CD8+ T cells expressing CXCR3 (TNR3+). The sequence was collected from a human donor in good health. Some clones in this sample may be carry-over from other donors' samples. This chain joins TRBV20-1 to TRBJ2-3; the TCRdb call, TRBD1, lacks DNA for checking. For the CDR3, the sequence is CSAPWGRARADTQYF.